The rows below give T cell receptor beta chains drawn from one sample of a study of CD8 T cells in Susac syndrome. From the immunoSEQ multiplex PCR reads, TCRdb called clonotypes with MiXCR, one entry per CDR3 protein. The profile covers roughly 80,000 distinct CDR3 sequences, with around 94% appearing a single time and about 0.25% taken by the ten largest. The sequenced sample was CD8+ T cells from PBMCs. Receptors originate from a human donor in good health. Both conserved end residues are part of each CDR3.

V gene | CDR3 protein
TRBV29-1 | CSVEDLGTGNTEAFF
TRBV9 | CASSVGSGVNTQYF
TRBV13 | CASSPRVASNTEAFF
TRBV5-4 | CASSLHEGSTDTQYF
TRBV7-9 | CASSLSGQGNYGYTF
TRBV6-4 | CASSEVGPQHF
TRBV13 | CASSPGQVAGYTF
TRBV4-2 | CASSQETGSNYGYTF
TRBV24-1 | CATSDRGLAGESYNEQFF
TRBV9 | CASSGGVNPYGYTF
TRBV27 | CASSSAGPYEQYF
TRBV9 | CASSGSLARQETQYF
TRBV6-2/TRBV6-3 | CASTLGRESEAFF
TRBV2 | CASSLQSLRGELFF
TRBV27 | CASSLNPGFNYEQYF
TRBV7-8 | CASSLRGAPGGHSGELFF
TRBV4-1 | CASSNIQGGATEAFF
TRBV6-1 | CASSETGRFGQGVYEQYF
TRBV7-3 | CASSYPGTSGYNEQFF
TRBV29-1 | CSVELRDENEKLFF
TRBV14 | CASSQGQPYEQYF
TRBV7-9 | CASSLKTGAITEAFF
TRBV28 | CASSLPSEPDTRNEQFF
TRBV5-4 | CASSLLPQSSYEQYF
TRBV12-3/TRBV12-4 | CASTSGGWTEAFF
TRBV12-3/TRBV12-4 | CASSSGTGGKNIQYF
TRBV6-1 | CASSVLAGTTDTQYF
TRBV19 | CASQIRDRDTGELFF
TRBV4-1 | CASTWGEGGYEQYF
TRBV28 | CASSSDSLLDEQYF